A selection of T cell receptor beta chains follows, all from one sample in a study of OX40 agonist ivuxolimab in advanced cancers. TCRdb's table, derived via immunoSEQ multiplex PCR, lists solely in-frame clones and lacks some. This table holds around 100,000 clones, 85% to 95% found once. The sequencing used CD4+ or CD8+ T cells sorted from blood, collected in a trial of the OX40 agonist ivuxolimab. Receptors originate from an adult with an advanced solid tumor such as melanoma, head and neck, liver or kidney cancer. The CDR3 runs from the conserved cysteine through the conserved F or W. The order of the fields is J gene, V gene, D gene, clone size, CDR3 protein, CDR3 DNA. The D gene is left open where the match is weak. Rows give clone size only sometimes, using once, few, many, or a class for an expanded clone.

J: TRBJ2-3; V: TRBV11-3; D: TRBD2; size: -; CDR3: CASRHSGRLIWTQYF; DNA: TGTGCCAGCAGACACAGCGGGAGGCTGATTTGGACGCAGTATTTT
J: TRBJ2-2; V: TRBV9; D: TRBD1; size: -; CDR3: CASSLMSTGRNTGELFF; DNA: TGTGCCAGCAGCTTGATGTCGACAGGGCGGAACACCGGGGAGCTGTTTTTT
J: TRBJ1-2; V: TRBV18; D: -; size: -; CDR3: CASSPSTQRDYGYTF; DNA: TGTGCCAGCTCACCTAGTACACAAAGGGACTATGGCTACACCTTC
J: TRBJ2-2; V: TRBV25-1; D: TRBD2; size: -; CDR3: CASSARTSGTGELFF; DNA: TGTGCCAGCAGTGCAAGGACTAGCGGGACCGGGGAGCTGTTTTTT
J: TRBJ2-2; V: TRBV9; D: -; size: -; CDR3: CASSAKVPGQGSGRANTGELFF; DNA: TGTGCCAGCAGCGCTAAGGTGCCGGGACAGGGATCCGGGAGGGCAAACACCGGGGAGCTGTTTTTT
J: TRBJ2-7; V: TRBV6-5; D: TRBD2; size: -; CDR3: CASSATSGAIYEQYF; DNA: TGTGCCAGCAGTGCCACTAGCGGGGCGATCTACGAGCAGTACTTC
J: TRBJ1-4; V: TRBV6-1; D: -; size: -; CDR3: CASRGPNEKLFF; DNA: TGTGCCAGCAGGGGGCCCAATGAAAAACTGTTTTTT
J: TRBJ1-1; V: TRBV19; D: -; size: -; CDR3: CASSPRQYLADTEAFF; DNA: TGTGCCAGTAGTCCCCGACAATACCTGGCGGACACTGAAGCTTTCTTT
J: TRBJ2-6; V: TRBV12-5; D: -; size: once; CDR3: CASGHRDAGQSRANVLTF; DNA: TGTGCTAGTGGTCATAGGGATGCAGGACAAAGTCGGGCCAACGTCCTGACTTTC
J: TRBJ2-7; V: TRBV6-1; D: TRBD1; size: -; CDR3: CASSWTGGYEQYF; DNA: TGTGCCAGCAGTTGGACAGGGGGCTACGAGCAGTACTTC
J: TRBJ2-6; V: TRBV29-1; D: -; size: -; CDR3: CSVLTPSGANVLTF; DNA: TGCAGCGTTTTGACCCCCTCTGGGGCCAACGTCCTGACTTTC
J: TRBJ1-6; V: TRBV27; D: TRBD1; size: -; CDR3: CASSFSDRVSPLHF; DNA: TGTGCCAGCAGTTTCTCCGACAGGGTTTCACCCCTCCACTTT
J: TRBJ2-7; V: TRBV2; D: TRBD2; size: -; CDR3: CASRTSGREGQYF; DNA: TGTGCCAGCAGGACTAGCGGGAGAGAAGGGCAGTACTTC
J: TRBJ1-1; V: TRBV15; D: TRBD1; size: -; CDR3: CATTGQQNTEAFF; DNA: TGTGCCACCACGGGACAGCAGAACACTGAAGCTTTCTTT
J: TRBJ2-7; V: TRBV7-3; D: -; size: -; CDR3: CASSLSGGTGEQYF; DNA: TGTGCCAGCAGCTTAAGCGGAGGGACGGGGGAGCAGTACTTC
J: TRBJ1-3; V: TRBV2; D: -; size: -; CDR3: CASSGRAGPGNTIYF; DNA: TGTGCCAGCAGTGGTCGCGCCGGACCTGGAAACACCATATATTTT
J: TRBJ2-7; V: TRBV5-1; D: TRBD1; size: -; CDR3: CASSTAGTVNEQYF; DNA: TGCGCCAGCAGCACAGCCGGGACAGTAAACGAGCAGTACTTC
J: TRBJ2-1; V: TRBV15; D: TRBD2; size: -; CDR3: CATSRGLAGGLGNEQFF; DNA: TGTGCCACCAGCAGAGGACTAGCGGGAGGCTTAGGCAATGAGCAGTTCTTC
J: TRBJ1-1; V: TRBV19; D: TRBD1; size: -; CDR3: CASSSPGQAMNTEAFF; DNA: TGTGCCAGTAGTTCCCCCGGACAGGCAATGAACACTGAAGCTTTCTTT
J: TRBJ2-1; V: TRBV15; D: -; size: -; CDR3: CATSRVSTGYNEQFF; DNA: TGTGCCACCAGCAGGGTTTCTACGGGCTACAATGAGCAGTTCTTC
J: TRBJ2-1; V: TRBV6-1; D: TRBD2; size: once; CDR3: CASSEVRLAGGDEQFF; DNA: TGTGCCAGCAGTGAAGTACGACTAGCGGGAGGGGATGAGCAGTTCTTC
J: TRBJ2-1; V: TRBV12-2; D: -; size: -; CDR3: CASRTERYNEQFF; DNA: TGTGCAAGTCGCACGGAGCGGTACAATGAGCAGTTCTTC
J: TRBJ1-2; V: TRBV30; D: -; size: -; CDR3: CAWGRALFSYGYTF; DNA: TGTGCCTGGGGCCGCGCCCTTTTTAGCTATGGCTACACCTTC
J: TRBJ1-5; V: TRBV6-5; D: -; size: once; CDR3: CASGRKPHNQPQHF; DNA: TGTGCCAGCGGACGGAAGCCTCACAATCAGCCCCAGCATTTT
J: TRBJ2-1; V: TRBV2; D: TRBD2; size: -; CDR3: CASSEAASGRSHEQFF; DNA: TGTGCCAGCAGTGAAGCTGCTAGCGGGAGAAGCCATGAGCAGTTCTTC
J: TRBJ2-7; V: TRBV7-2; D: TRBD2; size: -; CDR3: CASSRSGGPYEQYF; DNA: TGTGCCAGCAGCAGGAGCGGGGGGCCCTACGAGCAGTACTTC